This T cell receptor (beta chain) was captured by sequencing in a study of blood T cell repertoires in COVID-19. This CDR3 spans 16 amino acids. Trimming cost V 3 bases and J 4 bases; bases outside gene matches: 11. CDR1 is LNHDA and CDR2 is SQIVND in the germline V gene (reference sequence). How the authors handled the data: Reference gene primers were amplified, and this amplification served to estimate nucleated cell counts. TCRdb's copy holds only in-frame clones and misses some; the assay was immunoSEQ multiplex PCR. From that table come the V and J calls and clone size; the DNA was used to work out D and trimming. The sample consists of 50,000 to 70,000 clones, approximately 84% of them appearing once.

The clonotype comes from a man between 65 and 79 years old with active COVID-19. This chain links TRBV19 with TRBJ1-1; 7 bases map to TRBD1. The sequenced sample was peripheral blood. This CDR3 is CASSILAGGRGTEAFF. The CDR3 bases are TGTGCCAGTAGTATTTTGGCAGGGGGTAGGGGCACTGAAGCTTTCTTT. Full variable domain (rest looked up from reference TRBV19 and TRBJ1-1): DGGITQSPKYLFRKEGQNVTLSCEQNLNHDAMYWYRQDPGQGLRLIYYSQIVNDFQKGDIAEGYSVSREKKESFPLTVTSAQKNPTAFYLCASSILAGGRGTEAFFGQGTRLTVV.